These 21 T cell receptor beta chains came from one sample sequenced in a study of shared clonotypes between healthy human individuals. Clones were sequenced by immunoSEQ multiplex PCR, and TCRdb holds only the in-frame ones, with some missing. Among around 2,000,000 clones listed, about 95% were seen once. In the naive CD8 group, cells lacked CD45RO and were positively selected for CCR7, so terminally differentiated effector memory CD45RA+ cells were left out. Specimen: naive CD8+ T cells sorted from blood. Source of these receptors: a man aged 18 to 30 in good health.

As concerns this clone: This sample includes further DNA sequences coding for the same CDR3. This sequence joins TRBV7-9 and TRBJ2-7; D uncertain. The germline V and J ends were trimmed by 1 base and 0 bases, with 4 bases remaining between them. The V gene's germline CDR1 is SEHNR and CDR2 FQNEAQ (reference sequence). CDR3 length: 13 amino acids. The CDR3 DNA is TGTGCCAGCAGCTTAGACGACTCCTACGAGCAGTACTTC. It translates to CASSLDDSYEQYF.

The V gene is TRBV6-1, the J gene TRBJ2-7; 7 nucleotides agree with TRBD1. Germline CDR1 is MNHNS and CDR2 is SASEGT. With V trimmed by 6 bases and J by 4 bases, 9 bases remained unmatched. This CDR3 is built from 14 residues. The CDR3 sequence is CASRFTGTEYEQYF. CDR3 sequence (DNA): TGTGCCAGCAGGTTTACCGGGACAGAGTACGAGCAGTACTTC.

This chain connects TRBV9 to TRBJ2-5; D may be TRBD1 (5 bases). The CDR3 totals 13 residues. Germline CDR1 reads SGDLS; CDR2 reads YYNGEE. V was shortened by 3 bases and J by 7 bases, with 13 bases between the two germline ends. DNA for the CDR3: TGTGCCAGCAGCGCGACAGATCTGGGGACCCAGTACTTC. Translating it yields CASSATDLGTQYF.

The chain carries TRBV6-1 and TRBJ1-5; D is unclear. Per germline, CDR1 MNHNS and CDR2 SASEGT. The CDR3 extends over 14 amino acids. V gave up 7 bases and J gave up 3 bases, with 13 bases separating them. This chain's CDR3 is CASNPGFDNQPQHF. CDR3 sequence (DNA): TGTGCCAGCAACCCGGGATTCGACAATCAGCCCCAGCATTTT.

The J gene is TRBJ2-1, the V gene TRBV30; 11 bases fit TRBD2. CDR3 length: 14 amino acids. Germline lookup yields CDR1 GTSNPN and CDR2 SVGIG (reference sequence). Germline trimming cut 4 bases from V and 8 bases from J; bases unmatched to any gene: 7. CDR3 residues: CAWIAGGPFDEQFF. The CDR3 DNA follows: TGTGCCTGGATAGCGGGAGGGCCTTTTGATGAGCAGTTCTTC.

V usage is TRBV2 and J usage is TRBJ2-1, with D tentatively TRBD2 (7 bases). Deletions cut 6 bases from V and 0 bases from J, with 15 bases between. Germline V gene sequence: CDR1 SNHLY, CDR2 FYNNEI. The CDR3 runs to 16 residues. The CDR3 DNA follows: TGTGCCAGCAGAGTCGAGGGGGGGGACTCCTACAATGAGCAGTTCTTC. The encoded protein is CASRVEGGDSYNEQFF.

The V call is TRBV5-6, the J call TRBJ2-7; weak D call: TRBD2 (5 bases). Per the germline V gene, CDR1 is SGHDT and CDR2 is YYEEEE. The V end was cut by 0 bases, the J end by 6 bases, with 10 bases between. This CDR3 has 13 residues. This chain's CDR3 is CASSLGIGGEQYF. CDR3 in DNA: TGTGCCAGCAGCTTGGGAATAGGAGGCGAGCAGTACTTC.

V usage is TRBV10-3 and J usage is TRBJ2-5; 9 nucleotides agree with TRBD2. Germline trimming cut 0 bases from V and 5 bases from J; bases unmatched to any gene: 13. The CDR3 length is 18 residues. CDR1 and CDR2 (germline): ENHRY, SYGVKD. CDR3 loop: CAISESWLAGRYQETQYF. DNA of the CDR3: TGTGCCATCAGTGAGTCGTGGCTAGCGGGACGATATCAGGAGACCCAGTACTTC.

This rearrangement joins TRBV6-1 to TRBJ2-3, with TRBD1 matching over 9 bases. Losses at the gene ends were 6 bases for V and 3 bases for J; bases not matched to a gene: 7. The length of the CDR3 is 15 residues. The germline V gene encodes CDR1 MNHNS and CDR2 SASEGT. The CDR3 sequence is CASRGRTGVTDTQYF. The DNA of the CDR3 is TGTGCCAGCAGGGGCCGGACAGGGGTGACAGATACGCAGTATTTT.

About this clone: At one boundary the junction diverges from the germline segment, which might be a read error. The J gene is TRBJ1-4, the V gene TRBV30; 10 nucleotides line up with TRBD1. The CDR3 covers 13 residues. Per germline, CDR1 GTSNPN and CDR2 SVGIG (reference sequence). This CDR3 reads CACSGTGDGKLFF. The CDR3 nucleotides are TGTGCCTGCAGTGGGACAGGGGACGGAAAACTGTTTTTT. The full variable domain, in which reference TRBV30 and TRBJ1-4 provide the parts outside the CDR3, is SQTIHQWPATLVQPVGSPLSLECTVEGTSNPNLYWYRQAAGRGLQLLFYSVGIGQISSEVPQNLSASRPQDRQFILSSKKLLLSDSGFYLCACSGTGDGKLFFGSGTQLSVL.

The chain links TRBV27 to TRBJ1-6; D is unclear. V was cut by 5 bases and J by 10 bases, with 15 bases left in between. The CDR3 spans 14 residues. CDR1 is MNHEY, CDR2 SMNVEV, per germline (reference sequence). This CDR3 is CASSPLGGGSPLHF. CDR3 coding DNA: TGTGCCAGCAGTCCGCTCGGTGGCGGGTCACCCCTCCACTTT.

The chain links TRBV13 to TRBJ2-7; D is possibly TRBD1 (5 bases). With 4 bases removed from V and 5 bases from J, the gap between germline ends came to 18 bases. Germline V gives CDR1 PRHDT, CDR2 FYEKMQ (reference sequence). CDR3 size: 15 residues. CDR3 amino acids: CASSSSAGSENEQYF. In DNA, the CDR3 is TGTGCCAGCAGCTCCTCGGCAGGGTCGGAAAACGAGCAGTACTTC.

The chain has TRBV27 and TRBJ2-7; D unresolved. The V gene's germline CDR1 is MNHEY and CDR2 SMNVEV (reference sequence). Trimming pared 1 base from V and 0 bases from J, leaving 13 bases between. CDR3 length: 16 residues. The CDR3 loop is CASSLWSGPSSYEQYF. The CDR3 DNA is TGTGCCAGCAGTTTATGGTCAGGCCCGAGCTCCTACGAGCAGTACTTC.

This clone occurred many times. This chain uses TRBV6-5 with TRBJ1-1, with 7 nucleotides matching TRBD1. Germline CDR1 is MNHEY and CDR2 is SVGAGI. Losses at the gene ends were 1 base for V and 7 bases for J; bases not matched to a gene: 6. The CDR3 is 14 amino acids. CDR3 coding DNA: TGTGCCAGCAGTTACTGGGACAGCAAAGGTGAAGCTTTCTTT. It is translated as CASSYWDSKGEAFF.

V usage is TRBV13 and J usage is TRBJ2-3; 11 bases line up with TRBD2. The CDR3 is 15 residues long. With 6 bases clipped from V and 3 bases from J, the junction kept 5 bases outside the gene matches. Per the germline V gene, CDR1 is PRHDT and CDR2 is FYEKMQ (reference sequence). The DNA for the CDR3 is TGTGCCAGCAGTACCTGGACTAGCGGGACAGATACGCAGTATTTT. This codes for CASSTWTSGTDTQYF.

This chain uses TRBV4-3 with TRBJ2-1, with D perhaps matching TRBD2 (5 bases). The CDR3 runs 17 residues. V lost 0 bases and J lost 3, with 15 bases in between. Germline CDR1 LGHNA, CDR2 YSLEER. The CDR3 sequence is CASSQDDTSSGYNEQFF. The CDR3 DNA follows: TGCGCCAGCAGCCAAGATGATACCTCCAGCGGCTACAATGAGCAGTTCTTC.

The rearrangement uses TRBV9 and TRBJ2-1; the match to TRBD2 covers 7 bases. CDR1 SGDLS and CDR2 YYNGEE come from the germline V gene. Trimming at V came to 0 bases and at J to 0 bases, leaving 6 bases not matched to a gene. CDR3 length equals 17 residues. The CDR3 region is CASSVASSGTSYNEQFF. The CDR3 DNA is TGTGCCAGCAGCGTAGCCTCTAGCGGAACCTCCTACAATGAGCAGTTCTTC.

This sequence joins TRBV4-1 and TRBJ2-7; D gene uncertain. With 0 bases removed from V and 9 bases from J, the gap between germline ends came to 15 bases. Germline V CDR1 and CDR2: MGHRA, YSYEKL. This CDR3 comprises 14 residues. DNA for the CDR3: TGCGCCAGCAGCCAAGATTCGGCCTCGCTGGGGCAGTACTTC. Amino acids: CASSQDSASLGQYF.

This clone was recorded only once. The chain is built from TRBV5-1 and TRBJ2-3; no definite D call. Trimming removed 2 bases at V and 3 bases at J, with 10 bases between. This CDR3 has 14 residues. Germline CDR1 and CDR2: SGHRS and YFSETQ. The CDR3 reads CASSLDYSTDTQYF. Here the CDR3 DNA reads TGCGCCAGCAGCTTAGATTACAGTACAGATACGCAGTATTTT.

CDR3 sequence reads: CAVGLQIYNEQFF. The CDR3 nucleotides are TGTGCCGTCGGACTACAGATCTACAATGAGCAGTTCTTC. The V call is TRBV10-3, the J call TRBJ2-1, with a possible D match to TRBD2 (6 bases). The CDR3 has 13 residues. V lost 11 bases to trimming and J lost 3 bases, with 14 bases between them. Germline V gives CDR1 ENHRY, CDR2 SYGVKD.

V and J are TRBV7-3 and TRBJ2-1, with 7 positions matching TRBD1. CDR3 length: 15 amino acids. Germline CDR1 SGHTA, CDR2 FQGTGA. The ends lost 4 bases at V and 5 bases at J; junction bases unmatched: 8. CDR3 coding DNA: TGTGCCAGCAGCTCGACAGGGACGGGCGACAATGAGCAGTTCTTC. Its protein product is CASSSTGTGDNEQFF.